This T cell receptor (beta chain) was found in a study of blood T cell repertoires in COVID-19. Study summary: From T cells, B-cell-depleted T cells, or PBMCs came the material, which was cDNA or gDNA.

Across under 25 US areas, participants ranged in age from about 18 to 100 years. Grouping used clinical history reported by participants in a survey and questionnaire. Germline lookup yields CDR1 SGHRS and CDR2 YFSETQ. This CDR3 contains 14 residues. V was pared by 2 bases and J by 3 bases, with 9 bases between. Clones were sequenced by immunoSEQ multiplex PCR, and TCRdb holds only the in-frame ones, with some missing. The data contain a few hundred thousand clones, 80% to 90% of them seen just once; the ten biggest clones take up approximately 4.2%. The chain carries TRBV5-1 and TRBJ1-5; D is unclear. This receptor was taken from a woman in her 30s who had recovered from COVID-19. Specimen: PBMCs or T cells enriched from blood (not recorded which). The CDR3 DNA reads as TGCGCCAGCAGCTTTGGCGGCGCCAATCAGCCCCAGCATTTT. Translating it yields CASSFGGANQPQHF.